The rows below give T cell receptor beta chains drawn from one sample of a study of cytotoxic CD8 clonotypes in ibrutinib-treated CLL. Here immunoSEQ multiplex PCR was the method, and the copy in TCRdb shows in-frame clones only, minus some. The sample lists 150,000 or so clones; roughly 85% were seen once. The material sequenced was PBMCs, taken after 24 months of ibrutinib treatment. The source of these receptors is a human donor with chronic lymphocytic leukemia. CDR3s include the opening cysteine and the closing phenylalanine or tryptophan. The D gene is left open where the match is weak. Not all rows give a size; the values are once, few, many and, for expanded clones, a class.

d_gene: TRBD1; v_gene: TRBV14; len: 14; j_gene: TRBJ2-6; abundance: few; CDR3aa: CASRQGAGANVLTF; CDR3nt: TGTGCCAGCCGTCAGGGGGCTGGGGCCAACGTCCTGACTTTC
d_gene: TRBD2; v_gene: TRBV10-3; len: 14; j_gene: TRBJ2-2; abundance: -; CDR3aa: CAIGGGRNTGELFF; CDR3nt: TGTGCCATCGGCGGGGGGCGGAACACCGGGGAGCTGTTTTTT
d_gene: -; v_gene: TRBV27; len: 14; j_gene: TRBJ1-5; abundance: -; CDR3aa: CASGVDSVRQPQHF; CDR3nt: TGTGCCAGCGGGGTGGATTCGGTCCGTCAGCCCCAGCATTTT
d_gene: TRBD1; v_gene: TRBV15; len: 14; j_gene: TRBJ1-3; abundance: -; CDR3aa: CATSSMTGGNTIYF; CDR3nt: TGTGCCACCAGCAGCATGACAGGGGGAAACACCATATATTTT
d_gene: -; v_gene: TRBV10-3; len: 14; j_gene: TRBJ2-7; abundance: -; CDR3aa: CAISDRTGRNEQYF; CDR3nt: TGTGCCATCAGTGATCGAACAGGGAGAAACGAGCAGTACTTC
d_gene: TRBD2; v_gene: TRBV11-3; len: 16; j_gene: TRBJ2-2; abundance: -; CDR3aa: CASSPGGARDTGELFF; CDR3nt: TGTGCCAGCAGCCCCGGGGGGGCTCGGGACACCGGGGAGCTGTTTTTT
d_gene: -; v_gene: TRBV9; len: 14; j_gene: TRBJ1-4; abundance: -; CDR3aa: CASSARDIPRKLFF; CDR3nt: TGTGCCAGCAGCGCGCGGGACATACCGAGGAAACTGTTTTTT
d_gene: TRBD2; v_gene: TRBV12-5; len: 15; j_gene: TRBJ2-5; abundance: -; CDR3aa: CASGRDERGGETQYF; CDR3nt: TGTGCTAGTGGTCGGGACGAGCGGGGGGGGGAGACCCAGTACTTC
d_gene: -; v_gene: TRBV5-1; len: 15; j_gene: TRBJ2-3; abundance: -; CDR3aa: CASSLAAFGADTQYF; CDR3nt: TGCGCCAGCAGCTTGGCTGCGTTTGGCGCGGATACGCAGTATTTT
d_gene: TRBD1; v_gene: TRBV9; len: 14; j_gene: TRBJ1-2; abundance: -; CDR3aa: CASRGGTGTYGYTF; CDR3nt: TGTGCCAGCAGGGGAGGGACAGGGACCTATGGCTACACCTTC
d_gene: -; v_gene: TRBV19; len: 15; j_gene: TRBJ2-3; abundance: -; CDR3aa: CASSPPGVTALTQYF; CDR3nt: TGTGCCAGTAGTCCCCCGGGGGTTACCGCCTTAACGCAGTATTTT
d_gene: -; v_gene: TRBV4-3; len: 11; j_gene: TRBJ1-2; abundance: few; CDR3aa: CASSRFRGYTF; CDR3nt: TGCGCCAGCAGCAGATTTAGAGGCTACACCTTC
d_gene: -; v_gene: TRBV30; len: 13; j_gene: TRBJ2-1; abundance: -; CDR3aa: CAWSAHNRDEQFF; CDR3nt: TGTGCCTGGAGTGCCCATAACAGGGATGAGCAGTTCTTC
d_gene: -; v_gene: TRBV10-3; len: 16; j_gene: TRBJ1-5; abundance: once; CDR3aa: CAISEGGSIRSQPQHF; CDR3nt: TGTGCCATCAGTGAAGGGGGGTCGATTCGATCTCAGCCCCAGCATTTT
d_gene: TRBD2; v_gene: TRBV2; len: 14; j_gene: TRBJ2-7; abundance: -; CDR3aa: CASKLAGVPHEQYF; CDR3nt: TGTGCCAGCAAACTAGCGGGGGTTCCTCACGAGCAGTACTTC
d_gene: TRBD1; v_gene: TRBV29-1; len: 15; j_gene: TRBJ1-5; abundance: -; CDR3aa: CSAPYTRTGDQPQHF; CDR3nt: TGCAGCGCCCCCTATACCCGGACAGGGGATCAGCCCCAGCATTTT